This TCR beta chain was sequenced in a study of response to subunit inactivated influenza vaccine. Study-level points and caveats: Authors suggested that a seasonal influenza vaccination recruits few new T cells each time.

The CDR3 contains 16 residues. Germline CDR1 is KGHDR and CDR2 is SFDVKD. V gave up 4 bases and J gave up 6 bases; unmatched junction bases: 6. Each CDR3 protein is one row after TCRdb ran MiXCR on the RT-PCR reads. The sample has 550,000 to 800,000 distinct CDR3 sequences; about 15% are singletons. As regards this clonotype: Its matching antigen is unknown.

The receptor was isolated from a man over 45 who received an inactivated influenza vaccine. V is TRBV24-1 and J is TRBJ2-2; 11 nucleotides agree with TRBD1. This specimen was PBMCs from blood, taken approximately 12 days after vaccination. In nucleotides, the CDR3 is TGTGCCACCAGTGAAGCCGGGACAGGGGGGTCCGGGGAGCTGTTTTTT. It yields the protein CATSEAGTGGSGELFF.